The 6 T cell receptor beta chains listed next were all sequenced from one sample in a study of blood T cell repertoires in COVID-19. The data were produced by immunoSEQ multiplex PCR, yet TCRdb's version contains in-frame clones alone and is incomplete. Of about 73,000 clones listed, more than 70% are singletons. Sequenced material: peripheral blood. Receptors were obtained from a man aged 70-80 years with COVID-19, enrolled during active disease.

The V gene is TRBV5-1, the J gene TRBJ1-1; D not certain. The germline V and J ends were trimmed by 0 bases and 1 base, with 10 bases remaining between them. Germline V gives CDR1 SGHRS, CDR2 YFSETQ. The CDR3 runs to 15 residues. CDR3 sequence: CASSLAQAKNTEAFF. The CDR3 DNA reads as TGCGCCAGCAGCTTGGCGCAGGCGAAGAACACTGAAGCTTTCTTT.

This rearrangement joins TRBV27 to TRBJ1-1; tentative D call: TRBD1 (5 bases). Germline-derived CDR1 and CDR2 are MNHEY and SMNVEV (reference sequence). Trimming took 7 bases from V and 5 from J, leaving 14 bases between them. This CDR3 contains 13 residues. CDR3 nucleotide sequence: TGTGCCAGCAAAACCAGGGCTGATACTGAAGCTTTCTTT. Residues: CASKTRADTEAFF.

The genes are TRBV7-2 and TRBJ1-1, with 10 bases fitting TRBD1. Germline trimming cut 4 bases from V and 5 bases from J; bases unmatched to any gene: 7. CDR3 length: 15 residues. The V gene's germline CDR1 is SGHTA and CDR2 FQGNSA. In DNA, the CDR3 is TGTGCCAGCAGCTACGTACCGGGACAGGGGACTGAAGCTTTCTTT. As protein: CASSYVPGQGTEAFF.

The table lists this clone with many counts. The genes are TRBV11-3 and TRBJ2-7, with 7 bases lining up with TRBD2. Germline V lookup: CDR1 SGHNT, CDR2 YENEEA. The CDR3 consists of 16 residues. V gave up 4 bases and J gave up 2 bases; unmatched junction bases: 11. CDR3 in amino acids: CASSYWWGGETYEQYF. CDR3 bases: TGTGCCAGCAGCTACTGGTGGGGGGGAGAGACCTACGAGCAGTACTTC.

This sequence joins TRBV30 and TRBJ1-6; D is ambiguous. The CDR3 length is 17 residues. Trimming removed 2 bases from V and 1 base from J, with 15 bases in between. Germline loops: CDR1 GTSNPN, CDR2 SVGIG (reference sequence). The CDR3 here is CAWSTAGGGSYNSPLHF. CDR3 DNA sequence: TGTGCCTGGAGTACCGCTGGAGGCGGTTCCTATAATTCACCCCTCCACTTT. Full variable domain (outside the CDR3, taken from reference TRBV30 and TRBJ1-6): SQTIHQWPATLVQPVGSPLSLECTVEGTSNPNLYWYRQAAGRGLQLLFYSVGIGQISSEVPQNLSASRPQDRQFILSSKKLLLSDSGFYLCAWSTAGGGSYNSPLHFGNGTRLTVT.

The CDR3 region is CASSPQGIGTDTQYF. The CDR3, as DNA: TGCGCCAGCAGCCCACAGGGAATTGGCACAGATACGCAGTATTTT. The V and J genes are TRBV4-3 and TRBJ2-3; possibly TRBD1 for D (6 bases). The germline gives CDR1 LGHNA, CDR2 YSLEER. The CDR3 has 15 amino acids. Trimming removed 4 bases from V and 1 base from J, with 12 bases in between.